This TCR beta chain came from a study of T cell responses to AZD1222 COVID-19 vaccine. The CDR3 loop spans 16 amino acids. V lost 4 bases and J lost 6, with 20 bases in between. CDR1 ENHRY and CDR2 SYGVKD come from the germline V gene. A few counts support this clone. The antigen is unknown. Study-wide points: Baseline antibody screening turned up just a handful of seropositive AZD1222 recipients.

The method was immunoSEQ multiplex PCR; TCRdb's version includes in-frame clones alone and lacks a portion of them. The sample lists around 130,000 clones; 93% were seen once. The receptor comes from an adult in good health. This specimen was peripheral blood, taken on day 0 of AZD1222 vaccination. The chain couples TRBV10-3 to TRBJ2-3, with D possibly being TRBD1 or TRBD2 (5 bases each). The DNA for the CDR3 is TGTGCCATCAGTGGGGGGACGTCGGAGGCCGGTGATACGCAGTATTTT. This sequence encodes CAISGGTSEAGDTQYF.